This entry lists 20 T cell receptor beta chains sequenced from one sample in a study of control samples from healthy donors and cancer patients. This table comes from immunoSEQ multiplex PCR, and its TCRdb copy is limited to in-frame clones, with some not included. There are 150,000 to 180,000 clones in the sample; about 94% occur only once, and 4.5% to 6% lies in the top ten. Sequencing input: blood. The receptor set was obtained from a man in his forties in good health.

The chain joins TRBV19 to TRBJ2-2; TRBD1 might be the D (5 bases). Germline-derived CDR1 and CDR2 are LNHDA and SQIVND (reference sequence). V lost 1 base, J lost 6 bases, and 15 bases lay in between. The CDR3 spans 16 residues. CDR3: CASSIGGTMGPGELFF. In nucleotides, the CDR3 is TGTGCCAGTAGTATAGGAGGCACAATGGGGCCCGGGGAGCTGTTTTTT.

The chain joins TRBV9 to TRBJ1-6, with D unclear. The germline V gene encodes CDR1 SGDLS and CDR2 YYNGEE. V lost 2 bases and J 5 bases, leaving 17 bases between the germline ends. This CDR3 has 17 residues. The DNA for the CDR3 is TGTGCCAGCAGCGTCGGGCCACTGGCTAATAATAATTCACCCCTCCACTTT. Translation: CASSVGPLANNNSPLHF. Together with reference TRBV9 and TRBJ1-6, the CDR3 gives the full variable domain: DSGVTQTPKHLITATGQRVTLRCSPRSGDLSVYWYQQSLDQGLQFLIQYYNGEERAKGNILERFSAQQFPDLHSELNLSSLELGDSALYFCASSVGPLANNNSPLHFGNGTRLTVT.

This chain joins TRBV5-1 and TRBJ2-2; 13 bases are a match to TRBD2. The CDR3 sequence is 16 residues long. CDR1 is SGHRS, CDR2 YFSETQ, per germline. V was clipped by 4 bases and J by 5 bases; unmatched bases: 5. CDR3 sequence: CASSPQTSGGTGELFF. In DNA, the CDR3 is TGCGCCAGCAGCCCACAGACTAGCGGGGGGACCGGGGAGCTGTTTTTT.

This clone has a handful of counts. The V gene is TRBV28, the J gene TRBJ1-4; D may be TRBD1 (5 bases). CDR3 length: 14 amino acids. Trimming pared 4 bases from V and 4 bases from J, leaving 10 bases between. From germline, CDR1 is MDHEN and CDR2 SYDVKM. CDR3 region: CASSSTVRNEKLFF. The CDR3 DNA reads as TGTGCCAGCAGTTCGACAGTCCGTAATGAAAAACTGTTTTTT.

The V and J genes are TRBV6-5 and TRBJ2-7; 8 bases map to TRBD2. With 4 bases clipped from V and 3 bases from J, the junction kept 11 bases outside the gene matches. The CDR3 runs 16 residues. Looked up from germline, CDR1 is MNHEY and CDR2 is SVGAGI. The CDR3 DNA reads TGTGCCAGCAGTTTCAGCGGGGGACGGGGCCTCTACGAGCAGTACTTC. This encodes CASSFSGGRGLYEQYF.

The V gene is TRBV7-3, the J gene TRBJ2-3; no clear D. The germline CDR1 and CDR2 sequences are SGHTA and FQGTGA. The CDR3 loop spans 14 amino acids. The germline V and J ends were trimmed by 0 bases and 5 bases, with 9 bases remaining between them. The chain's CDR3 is CASSLTLQQDTQYF. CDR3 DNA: TGTGCCAGCAGCTTAACGCTGCAGCAAGATACGCAGTATTTT.

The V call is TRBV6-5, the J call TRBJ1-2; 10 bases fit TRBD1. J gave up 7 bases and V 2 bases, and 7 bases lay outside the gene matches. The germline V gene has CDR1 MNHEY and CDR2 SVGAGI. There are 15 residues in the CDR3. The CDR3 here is CASSYGTGDYFGYTF. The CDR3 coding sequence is TGTGCCAGCAGTTACGGGACAGGGGACTATTTTGGCTACACCTTC.

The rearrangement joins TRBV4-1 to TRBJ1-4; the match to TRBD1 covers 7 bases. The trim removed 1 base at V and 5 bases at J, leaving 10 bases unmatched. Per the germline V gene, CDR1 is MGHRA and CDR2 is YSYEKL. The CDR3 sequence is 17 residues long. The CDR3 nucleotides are TGCGCCAGCAGCCAAGGGTCTGGGACAGCTAGAAATGAAAAACTGTTTTTT. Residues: CASSQGSGTARNEKLFF.

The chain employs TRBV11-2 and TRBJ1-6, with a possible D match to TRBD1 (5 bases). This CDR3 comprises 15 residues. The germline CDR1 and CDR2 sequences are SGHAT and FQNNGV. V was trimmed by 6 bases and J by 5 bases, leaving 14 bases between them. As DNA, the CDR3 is TGTGCCAGCAGATCGCCGGGACGGAATAATTCACCCCTCCACTTT. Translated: CASRSPGRNNSPLHF.

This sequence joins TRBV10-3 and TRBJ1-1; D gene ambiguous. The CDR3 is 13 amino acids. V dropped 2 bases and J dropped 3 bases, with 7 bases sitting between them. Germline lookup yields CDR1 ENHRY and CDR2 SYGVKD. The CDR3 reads CAISELEYTEAFF. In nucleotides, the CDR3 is TGTGCCATCAGTGAGCTCGAGTACACTGAAGCTTTCTTT.

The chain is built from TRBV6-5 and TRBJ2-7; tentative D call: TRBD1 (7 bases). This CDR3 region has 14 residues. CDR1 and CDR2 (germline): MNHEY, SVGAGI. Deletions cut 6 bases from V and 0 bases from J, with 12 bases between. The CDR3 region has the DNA TGTGCCAGCAGGAGGAGGGGGCTCTCCTACGAGCAGTACTTC. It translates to CASRRRGLSYEQYF.

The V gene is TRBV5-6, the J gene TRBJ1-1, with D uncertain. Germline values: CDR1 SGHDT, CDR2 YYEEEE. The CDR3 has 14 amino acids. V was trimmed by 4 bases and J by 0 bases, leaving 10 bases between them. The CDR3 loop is CASSRGDMNTEAFF. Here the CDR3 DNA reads TGTGCCAGCAGCCGGGGAGACATGAACACTGAAGCTTTCTTT. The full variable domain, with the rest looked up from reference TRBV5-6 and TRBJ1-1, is DAGVTQSPTHLIKTRGQQVTLRCSPKSGHDTVSWYQQALGQGPQFIFQYYEEEERQRGNFPDRFSGHQFPNYSSELNVNALLLGDSALYLCASSRGDMNTEAFFGQGTRLTVV.

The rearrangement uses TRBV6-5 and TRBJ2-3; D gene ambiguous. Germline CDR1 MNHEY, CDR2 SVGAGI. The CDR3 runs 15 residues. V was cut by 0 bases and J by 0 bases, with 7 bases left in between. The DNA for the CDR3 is TGTGCCAGCAGTTACTCGGAGTCTAGCACAGATACGCAGTATTTT. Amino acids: CASSYSESSTDTQYF.

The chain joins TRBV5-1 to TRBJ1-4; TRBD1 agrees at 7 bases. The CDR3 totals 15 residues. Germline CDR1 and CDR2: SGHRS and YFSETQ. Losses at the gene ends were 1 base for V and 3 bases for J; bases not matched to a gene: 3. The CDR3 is CASSLWDSSNEKLFF. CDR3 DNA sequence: TGCGCCAGCAGCTTGTGGGACAGCTCTAATGAAAAACTGTTTTTT.

CDR3 bases: TGTGCCAGCAGCTCGAATTATCCGACAGATCGTAGGTACTTC. Its translation: CASSSNYPTDRRYF. The chain is built from TRBV7-8 and TRBJ2-5, with D possibly being TRBD1 (5 bases). Germline V gene sequence: CDR1 SGHVS, CDR2 FQNEAQ. V was cut by 4 bases and J by 13 bases, with 22 bases left in between. This CDR3 comprises 14 residues.

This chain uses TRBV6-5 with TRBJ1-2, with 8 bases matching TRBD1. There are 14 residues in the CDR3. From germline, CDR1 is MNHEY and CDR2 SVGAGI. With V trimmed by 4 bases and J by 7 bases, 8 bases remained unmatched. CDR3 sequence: CASSSGTGDRGYTF. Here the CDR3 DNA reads TGTGCCAGCAGTTCTGGGACAGGTGATCGTGGCTACACCTTC.

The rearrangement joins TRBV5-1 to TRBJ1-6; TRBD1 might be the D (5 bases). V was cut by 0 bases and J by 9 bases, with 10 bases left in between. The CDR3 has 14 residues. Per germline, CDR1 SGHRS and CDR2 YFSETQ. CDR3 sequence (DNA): TGCGCCAGCAGCTTGGGGACACACGCTTCACCCCTCCACTTT. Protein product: CASSLGTHASPLHF.

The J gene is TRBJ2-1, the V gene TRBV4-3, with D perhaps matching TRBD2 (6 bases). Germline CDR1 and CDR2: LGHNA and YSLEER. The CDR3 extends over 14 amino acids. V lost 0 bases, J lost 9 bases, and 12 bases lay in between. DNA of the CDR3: TGCGCCAGCAGCCAAGAGGGAGGACGGAGTGAGCAGTTCTTC. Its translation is CASSQEGGRSEQFF.

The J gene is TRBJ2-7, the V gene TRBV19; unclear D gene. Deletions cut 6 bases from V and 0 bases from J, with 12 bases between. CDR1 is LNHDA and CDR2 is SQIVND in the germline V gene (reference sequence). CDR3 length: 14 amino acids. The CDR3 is CASSNPESSYEQYF. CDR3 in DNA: TGTGCCAGTAGCAACCCGGAGAGCTCCTACGAGCAGTACTTC.

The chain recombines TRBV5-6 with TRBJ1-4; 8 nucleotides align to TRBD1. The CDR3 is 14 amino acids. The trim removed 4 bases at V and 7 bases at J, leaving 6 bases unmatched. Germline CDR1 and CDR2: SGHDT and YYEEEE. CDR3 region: CASSGWDRSEKLFF. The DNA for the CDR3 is TGTGCCAGCAGCGGGTGGGACAGGTCTGAAAAACTGTTTTTT.